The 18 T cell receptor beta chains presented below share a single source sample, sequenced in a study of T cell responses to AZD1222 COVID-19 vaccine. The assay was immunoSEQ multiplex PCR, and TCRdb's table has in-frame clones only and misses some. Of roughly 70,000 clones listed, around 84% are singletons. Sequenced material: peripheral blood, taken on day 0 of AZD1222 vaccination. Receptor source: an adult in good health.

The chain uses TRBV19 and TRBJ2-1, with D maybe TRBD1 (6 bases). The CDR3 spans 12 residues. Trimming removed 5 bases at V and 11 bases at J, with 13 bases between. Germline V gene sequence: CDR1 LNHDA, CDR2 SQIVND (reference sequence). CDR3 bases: TGTGCCAGTAGTGTGGACAGCCGGAAGCAGTTCTTC. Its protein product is CASSVDSRKQFF. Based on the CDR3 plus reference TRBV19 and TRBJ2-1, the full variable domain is DGGITQSPKYLFRKEGQNVTLSCEQNLNHDAMYWYRQDPGQGLRLIYYSQIVNDFQKGDIAEGYSVSREKKESFPLTVTSAQKNPTAFYLCASSVDSRKQFFGPGTRLTVL.

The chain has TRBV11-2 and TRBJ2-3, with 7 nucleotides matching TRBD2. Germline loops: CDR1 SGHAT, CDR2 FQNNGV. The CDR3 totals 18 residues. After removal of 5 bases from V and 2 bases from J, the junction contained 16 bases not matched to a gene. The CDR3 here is CASSRLRGGGTHTDTQYF. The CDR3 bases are TGTGCCAGCAGCCGTTTGCGGGGCGGGGGAACTCACACAGATACGCAGTATTTT. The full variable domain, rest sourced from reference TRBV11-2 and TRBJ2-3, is EAGVAQSPRYKIIEKRQSVAFWCNPISGHATLYWYQQILGQGPKLLIQFQNNGVVDDSQLPKDRFSAERLKGVDSTLKIQPAKLEDSAVYLCASSRLRGGGTHTDTQYFGPGTRLTVL.

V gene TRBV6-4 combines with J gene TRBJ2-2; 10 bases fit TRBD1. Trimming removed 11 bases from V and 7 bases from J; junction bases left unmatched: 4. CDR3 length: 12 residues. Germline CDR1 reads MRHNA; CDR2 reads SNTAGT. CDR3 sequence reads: CAAGTGVGELFF. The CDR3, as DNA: TGTGCCGCCGGGACAGGGGTCGGGGAGCTGTTTTTT.

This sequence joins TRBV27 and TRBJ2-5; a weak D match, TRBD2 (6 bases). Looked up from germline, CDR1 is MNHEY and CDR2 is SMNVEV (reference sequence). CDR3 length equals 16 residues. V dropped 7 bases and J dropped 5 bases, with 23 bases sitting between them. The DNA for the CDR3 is TGTGCCAGCACGGTTCTTCGGGGCGGGAAAGGGGAGACCCAGTACTTC. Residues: CASTVLRGGKGETQYF.

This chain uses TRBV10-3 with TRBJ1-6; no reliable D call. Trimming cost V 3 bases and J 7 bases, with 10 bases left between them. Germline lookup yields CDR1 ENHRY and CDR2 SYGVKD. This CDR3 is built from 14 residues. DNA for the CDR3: TGTGCCATCAGTGATGGGGTGGGGAATTCACCCCTCCACTTT. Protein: CAISDGVGNSPLHF.

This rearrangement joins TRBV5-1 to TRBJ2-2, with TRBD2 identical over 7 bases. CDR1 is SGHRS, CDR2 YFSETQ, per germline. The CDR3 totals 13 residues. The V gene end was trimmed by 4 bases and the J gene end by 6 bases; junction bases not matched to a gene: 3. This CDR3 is CASSPGGAGELFF. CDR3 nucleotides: TGCGCCAGCAGCCCGGGGGGAGCCGGGGAGCTGTTTTTT. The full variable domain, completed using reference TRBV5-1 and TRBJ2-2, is KAGVTQTPRYLIKTRGQQVTLSCSPISGHRSVSWYQQTPGQGLQFLFEYFSETQRNKGNFPGRFSGRQFSNSRSEMNVSTLELGDSALYLCASSPGGAGELFFGEGSRLTVL.

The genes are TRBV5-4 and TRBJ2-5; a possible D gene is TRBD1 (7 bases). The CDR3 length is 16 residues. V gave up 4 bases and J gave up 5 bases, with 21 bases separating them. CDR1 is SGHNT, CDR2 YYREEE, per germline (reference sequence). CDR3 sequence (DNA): TGTGCCAGCAGCCCCCGGCCCACAGGGGAGGTGGAGACCCAGTACTTC. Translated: CASSPRPTGEVETQYF.

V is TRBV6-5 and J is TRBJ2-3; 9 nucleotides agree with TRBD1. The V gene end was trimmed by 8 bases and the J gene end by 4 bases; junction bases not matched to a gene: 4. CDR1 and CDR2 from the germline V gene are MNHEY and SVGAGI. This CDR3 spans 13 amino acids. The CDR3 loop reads CASGQGSPDTQYF. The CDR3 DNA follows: TGTGCCAGCGGACAGGGGAGCCCAGATACGCAGTATTTT.

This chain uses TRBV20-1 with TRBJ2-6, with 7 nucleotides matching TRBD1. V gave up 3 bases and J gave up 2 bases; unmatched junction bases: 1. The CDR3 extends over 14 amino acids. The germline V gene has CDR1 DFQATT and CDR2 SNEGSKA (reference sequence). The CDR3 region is CSASQGAGANVLTF. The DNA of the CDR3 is TGCAGTGCTAGTCAGGGGGCTGGGGCCAACGTCCTGACTTTC.

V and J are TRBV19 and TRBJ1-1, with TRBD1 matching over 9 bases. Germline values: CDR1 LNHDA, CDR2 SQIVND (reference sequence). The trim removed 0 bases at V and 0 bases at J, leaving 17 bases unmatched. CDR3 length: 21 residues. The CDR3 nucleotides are TGTGCCAGTAGTATAGATACCCCGGGACAGGGTACCCCAATGGTGAACACTGAAGCTTTCTTT. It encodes CASSIDTPGQGTPMVNTEAFF.

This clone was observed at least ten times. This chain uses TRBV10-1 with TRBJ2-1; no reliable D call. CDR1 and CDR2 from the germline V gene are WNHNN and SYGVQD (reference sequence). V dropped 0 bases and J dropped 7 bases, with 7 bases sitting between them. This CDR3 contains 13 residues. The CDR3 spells CASSESHGNEQFF. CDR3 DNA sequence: TGCGCCAGCAGTGAGTCCCACGGTAATGAGCAGTTCTTC.

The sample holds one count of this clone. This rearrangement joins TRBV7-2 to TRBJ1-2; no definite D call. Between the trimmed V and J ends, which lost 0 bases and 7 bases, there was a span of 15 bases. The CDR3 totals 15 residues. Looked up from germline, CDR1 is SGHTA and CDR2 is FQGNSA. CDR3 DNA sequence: TGTGCCAGCAGCTTAGCGACCCCGGGCGGGAGTGGCTACACCTTC. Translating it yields CASSLATPGGSGYTF.

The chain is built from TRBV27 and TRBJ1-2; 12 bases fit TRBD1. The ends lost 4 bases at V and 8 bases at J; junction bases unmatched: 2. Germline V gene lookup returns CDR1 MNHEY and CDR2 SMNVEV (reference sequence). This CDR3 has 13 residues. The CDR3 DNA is TGTGCCAGCAGTTGGGACAGGGGGCAAGGCTACACCTTC. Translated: CASSWDRGQGYTF.

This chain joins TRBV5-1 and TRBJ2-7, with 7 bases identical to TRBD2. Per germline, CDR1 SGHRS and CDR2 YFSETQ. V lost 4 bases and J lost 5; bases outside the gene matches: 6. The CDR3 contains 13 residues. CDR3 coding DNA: TGCGCCAGCAGCGAAACTAGCGTCAACGAGCAGTACTTC. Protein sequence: CASSETSVNEQYF. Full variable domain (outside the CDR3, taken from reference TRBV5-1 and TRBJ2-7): KAGVTQTPRYLIKTRGQQVTLSCSPISGHRSVSWYQQTPGQGLQFLFEYFSETQRNKGNFPGRFSGRQFSNSRSEMNVSTLELGDSALYLCASSETSVNEQYFGPGTRLTVT.

For the CDR3, the DNA is TGTGCCATCAGGGAAACAGGGGCCCTGAACACTGAAGCTTTCTTT. Translation: CAIRETGALNTEAFF. The chain couples TRBV10-3 to TRBJ1-1; 7 bases line up with TRBD1. Losses at the gene ends were 6 bases for V and 0 bases for J; bases not matched to a gene: 7. Germline CDR1 reads ENHRY; CDR2 reads SYGVKD. The CDR3 covers 15 residues.

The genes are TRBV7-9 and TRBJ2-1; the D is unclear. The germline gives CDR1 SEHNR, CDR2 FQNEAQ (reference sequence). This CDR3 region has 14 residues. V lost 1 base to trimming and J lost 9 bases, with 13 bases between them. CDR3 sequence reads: CASSLGASSGEQFF. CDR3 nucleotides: TGTGCCAGCAGCTTAGGGGCCTCGTCCGGTGAGCAGTTCTTC.

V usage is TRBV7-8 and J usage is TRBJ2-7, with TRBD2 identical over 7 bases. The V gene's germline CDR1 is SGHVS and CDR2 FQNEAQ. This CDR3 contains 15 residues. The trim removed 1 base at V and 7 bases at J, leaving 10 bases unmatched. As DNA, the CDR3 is TGTGCCAGCAGCTTAGGGCGGCGGGGGACGGGGGAGCAGTACTTC. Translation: CASSLGRRGTGEQYF.

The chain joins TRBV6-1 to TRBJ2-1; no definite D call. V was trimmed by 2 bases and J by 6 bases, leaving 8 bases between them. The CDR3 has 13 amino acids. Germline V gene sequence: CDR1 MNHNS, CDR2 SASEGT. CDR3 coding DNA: TGTGCCAGCAGTGAACTAGAGTTCAATGAGCAGTTCTTC. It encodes CASSELEFNEQFF.